Listed here are 6 T cell receptor beta chains from one sample, sequenced in a study of cytomegalovirus exposure and HLA in healthy donors. The PCR ran on 60 Vbeta and 13 Jbeta primers. Measured with immunoSEQ multiplex PCR; TCRdb has only the in-frame clones, and not every one. The sample includes 150,000 to 180,000 clones, approximately 80% seen only once; the top ten take around 5.2%. Sequenced: PBMCs. The receptor set was obtained from a woman aged 40 to 49 in good health and CMV-seropositive.

This clone was seen only a few times. The rearrangement uses TRBV11-3 and TRBJ2-7, with 7 bases matching TRBD1. The CDR3 is 16 amino acids. CDR1 is SGHNT, CDR2 YENEEA, per germline. The trim removed 8 bases at V and 0 bases at J, leaving 13 bases unmatched. Here the CDR3 reads CASGQETGLGSYEQYF. For the CDR3, the DNA is TGTGCCAGCGGACAAGAGACAGGGTTGGGCTCCTACGAGCAGTACTTC.

V and J are TRBV5-1 and TRBJ2-5; 9 positions match TRBD1. CDR3 size: 16 residues. V was pared by 0 bases and J by 5 bases, with 8 bases of the junction left unmatched. Looked up from germline, CDR1 is SGHRS and CDR2 is YFSETQ. The CDR3 bases are TGCGCCAGCAGCTTGGACCCCGACAGGGGGAGGGAGACCCAGTACTTC. Residues: CASSLDPDRGRETQYF.

A single count supports this clone. The V gene is TRBV7-3, the J gene TRBJ2-1, with 8 bases that match TRBD2. There are 16 residues in the CDR3. Looked up from germline, CDR1 is SGHTA and CDR2 is FQGTGA. V shed 6 bases and J 6 bases; nucleotides not matched to a gene: 13. The CDR3 is CASSLERELGPNEQFF. In nucleotides, the CDR3 is TGTGCCAGCAGTTTGGAGCGGGAGTTAGGGCCCAATGAGCAGTTCTTC.

The chain is built from TRBV28 and TRBJ2-5; 11 positions match TRBD2. CDR3 size: 17 residues. Per the germline V gene, CDR1 is MDHEN and CDR2 is SYDVKM. V was pared by 8 bases and J by 1 base, with 12 bases of the junction left unmatched. The CDR3 DNA reads as TGTGCCAGCGGGAGGGATTTAGCGGGAGGGCCCCAAGAGACCCAGTACTTC. It codes for CASGRDLAGGPQETQYF.

V usage is TRBV9 and J usage is TRBJ2-7; 7 positions match TRBD2. From germline, CDR1 is SGDLS and CDR2 YYNGEE. Germline trimming cut 0 bases from V and 0 bases from J; bases unmatched to any gene: 15. The CDR3 totals 19 residues. The CDR3 here is CASSVDPSGTPGGSYEQYF. CDR3 DNA: TGTGCCAGCAGCGTAGACCCTAGCGGTACCCCGGGGGGCTCCTACGAGCAGTACTTC.

The chain uses TRBV19 and TRBJ2-1; 9 bases agree with TRBD2. V dropped 5 bases and J dropped 1; count of bases not matched to a gene: 3. Germline lookup yields CDR1 LNHDA and CDR2 SQIVND (reference sequence). The CDR3 extends over 15 amino acids. This chain's CDR3 is CASSFLAGSYNEQFF. The CDR3 DNA follows: TGTGCCAGTAGTTTCCTAGCGGGGTCCTACAATGAGCAGTTCTTC.